One sample yielded the 24 T cell receptor beta chains listed below, sequenced in a study of cytomegalovirus exposure and HLA in healthy donors. PCR employed 60 Vbeta and 13 Jbeta primers. Generated by immunoSEQ multiplex PCR, the TCRdb table keeps only in-frame clones and is missing some. Found here are approximately 73,000 clones, 75% of them singletons; the top ten hold under 15%. Sequencing input: PBMCs. Receptor source: a man aged 65 to 85 in good health and CMV-seronegative.

The chain joins TRBV11-2 to TRBJ2-7; 10 positions match TRBD2. J was trimmed by 3 bases and V by 5 bases; bases with no gene match: 7. Germline CDR1 reads SGHAT; CDR2 reads FQNNGV. The CDR3 has 15 amino acids. Here the CDR3 reads CASSALGLAVYEQYF. In nucleotides, the CDR3 is TGTGCCAGCAGCGCCCTTGGACTAGCGGTCTACGAGCAGTACTTC. Combining the CDR3 with reference TRBV11-2 and TRBJ2-7 gives the whole variable domain EAGVAQSPRYKIIEKRQSVAFWCNPISGHATLYWYQQILGQGPKLLIQFQNNGVVDDSQLPKDRFSAERLKGVDSTLKIQPAKLEDSAVYLCASSALGLAVYEQYFGPGTRLTVT.

This clone has more than one count but fewer than ten. The chain employs TRBV6-5 and TRBJ1-1; D unclear. Germline V CDR1 and CDR2: MNHEY, SVGAGI. The CDR3 is 11 amino acids. Here the CDR3 DNA reads TGTGTCGTGCGGGTGAACACTGAAGCTTTCTTT. Translating it yields CVVRVNTEAFF.

The CDR3 region has the DNA TGTGCCAGCAGCATACGGGGGACAGGGGGAAAACTGTTTTTT. Translated, it gives CASSIRGTGGKLFF. This sequence joins TRBV7-9 and TRBJ1-4; 11 nucleotides align to TRBD1. This CDR3 has 14 residues. Germline CDR1 is SEHNR and CDR2 is FQNEAQ (reference sequence). J gave up 10 bases and V 5 bases, and 6 bases lay outside the gene matches.

This clone has more than one count but fewer than ten. The chain combines TRBV4-1 with TRBJ1-1; D is possibly TRBD1 (6 bases). CDR3 length equals 14 residues. From germline, CDR1 is MGHRA and CDR2 YSYEKL. Trimming left V 5 bases short and J 2 bases short, with 12 bases between. The CDR3: CASSRQQGNTEAFF. Here the CDR3 DNA reads TGCGCCAGCAGCAGGCAACAGGGTAACACTGAAGCTTTCTTT.

Regarding this clone: Other DNA sequences in this sample translate to the same CDR3. The chain uses TRBV7-6 and TRBJ1-1; 7 positions match TRBD1. V shed 4 bases and J 0 bases; nucleotides not matched to a gene: 2. The germline V gene encodes CDR1 SGHVS and CDR2 FNYEAQ. The CDR3 contains 14 residues. Here the CDR3 DNA reads TGTGCCAGCAGCTCGGGACAGTTGAACACTGAAGCTTTCTTT. This encodes CASSSGQLNTEAFF.

The genes are TRBV11-2 and TRBJ1-5; TRBD1 matches 8 bases. The CDR3 is 14 residues long. V was pared by 5 bases and J by 6 bases, with 6 bases of the junction left unmatched. Germline assignment: CDR1 SGHAT and CDR2 FQNNGV. For the CDR3, the DNA is TGTGCCAGCAGCCCTAGGACAGGGCGTCAGCCCCAGCATTTT. It specifies CASSPRTGRQPQHF.

The gene calls are TRBV30 and TRBJ2-1; 9 bases align to TRBD2. CDR1 and CDR2 from the germline V gene are GTSNPN and SVGIG (reference sequence). V was pared by 5 bases and J by 5 bases, with 10 bases of the junction left unmatched. CDR3 length equals 15 residues. The CDR3 here is CAWQRGRAFDNEQFF. DNA for the CDR3: TGTGCCTGGCAACGCGGGAGGGCCTTCGACAATGAGCAGTTCTTC.

The chain couples TRBV6-1 to TRBJ2-3; 16 bases line up with TRBD2. Germline loops: CDR1 MNHNS, CDR2 SASEGT. The CDR3 is 20 amino acids. Trimming took 1 base from V and 0 from J; bases not matched to a gene: 7. The CDR3 DNA reads TGTGCCAGCAGTGAAGGTCTGGGACTAGCGGGGGGGCTGAGCACAGATACGCAGTATTTT. This translates into CASSEGLGLAGGLSTDTQYF.

With regard to this clone: In the same sample, other DNA sequences code for this CDR3. V is TRBV7-9 and J is TRBJ2-5, with a tentative D call TRBD2 (5 bases). CDR3 length equals 14 residues. The germline gives CDR1 SEHNR, CDR2 FQNEAQ (reference sequence). The V and J ends lost 8 bases and 1 base respectively, with 14 bases between them. The chain's CDR3 is CASRARGPQETQYF. CDR3 nucleotide sequence: TGTGCCAGCCGGGCTCGAGGGCCCCAAGAGACCCAGTACTTC.

The chain couples TRBV5-4 to TRBJ2-1; no definite D call. This CDR3 comprises 15 residues. V shed 0 bases and J shed 3 bases, with 10 bases lying between them. Germline CDR1 reads SGHNT; CDR2 reads YYREEE (reference sequence). This CDR3 is CASSLESGYYNEQFF. Written as DNA, the CDR3 is TGTGCCAGCAGCTTGGAATCAGGTTACTACAATGAGCAGTTCTTC.

This clone was seen only a few times. This chain connects TRBV7-2 to TRBJ1-6, with D possibly matching TRBD1 (5 bases). V shed 5 bases and J shed 5 bases, with 16 bases lying between them. The CDR3 consists of 16 residues. The germline CDR1 and CDR2 sequences are SGHTA and FQGNSA. DNA for the CDR3: TGTGCCAGCAGCCCCCCCGGGAGGGGAAATAATTCACCCCTCCACTTT. It encodes CASSPPGRGNNSPLHF.

This chain connects TRBV29-1 to TRBJ2-5, with 10 bases matching TRBD2. There are 16 residues in the CDR3. Germline assignment: CDR1 SQVTM and CDR2 ANQGSEA. Trimming took 4 bases from V and 2 from J; bases not matched to a gene: 10. CDR3: CSVVASGGPAQETQYF. In DNA form, the CDR3 reads TGCAGCGTTGTGGCTAGCGGGGGTCCCGCACAAGAGACCCAGTACTTC.

The chain carries TRBV10-2 and TRBJ2-7, with 7 bases matching TRBD2. Germline V gives CDR1 WSHSY, CDR2 SAAADI. The CDR3 spans 15 residues. V shed 6 bases and J 4 bases; nucleotides not matched to a gene: 12. The CDR3 DNA follows: TGCGCCAGCAGGAGGGGTGGCGGGGGAAGTTACGAGCAGTACTTC. This translates into CASRRGGGGSYEQYF.

V gene TRBV7-9 combines with J gene TRBJ2-1, with TRBD2 identical over 7 bases. The V and J ends lost 4 bases and 0 bases, in that order; junction bases with no gene match: 3. Germline V gene lookup returns CDR1 SEHNR and CDR2 FQNEAQ (reference sequence). The CDR3 sequence is 15 residues long. In nucleotides, the CDR3 is TGTGCCAGCAGCTCGGGACTACACTCCTACAATGAGCAGTTCTTC. This sequence encodes CASSSGLHSYNEQFF.

V and J are TRBV7-9 and TRBJ2-5; TRBD2 might be the D (5 bases). V was cut by 1 base and J by 0 bases, with 9 bases left in between. Per germline, CDR1 SEHNR and CDR2 FQNEAQ (reference sequence). The CDR3 spans 15 residues. The CDR3: CASSLGLRDQETQYF. The CDR3 DNA sequence: TGTGCCAGCAGCTTAGGTTTGAGGGACCAAGAGACCCAGTACTTC. Full variable domain (rest looked up from reference TRBV7-9 and TRBJ2-5): DTGVSQNPRHKITKRGQNVTFRCDPISEHNRLYWYRQTLGQGPEFLTYFQNEAQLEKSRLLSDRFSAERPKGSFSTLEIQRTEQGDSAMYLCASSLGLRDQETQYFGPGTRLLVL.

This sequence joins TRBV7-9 and TRBJ1-6; 7 positions match TRBD1. V shed 0 bases, J shed 8 bases, and the junction held 10 bases outside the gene matches. This CDR3 has 17 residues. Germline values: CDR1 SEHNR, CDR2 FQNEAQ (reference sequence). Written as DNA, the CDR3 is TGTGCCAGCAGCTTAGCGTGGGACAGTTGGGACGATTCACCCCTCCACTTT. It encodes CASSLAWDSWDDSPLHF.

As DNA, the CDR3 is TGTGCCAGCCTTGAAGGACTAGTTTCTTCCTACGAGCAGTACTTC. Translation gives CASLEGLVSSYEQYF. The gene calls are TRBV6-1 and TRBJ2-5; TRBD2 agrees at 7 bases. The DNA matches TRBJ2-7 better at its end, which makes the J call doubtful. The CDR3 has 15 amino acids. Germline CDR1 MNHNS, CDR2 SASEGT.

This chain links TRBV30 with TRBJ1-5; the D gene is possibly TRBD1 (5 bases). Trimming removed 2 bases from V and 4 bases from J, with 9 bases in between. This CDR3 is built from 13 residues. The germline gives CDR1 GTSNPN, CDR2 SVGIG (reference sequence). The DNA for the CDR3 is TGTGCCTGGAGTTCACAGGAAAATCAGCCCCAGCATTTT. It translates to CAWSSQENQPQHF.

A remark on this clone: In the same sample, other DNA sequences code for this CDR3. V gene TRBV7-9 combines with J gene TRBJ2-1, with D possibly matching TRBD1 (6 bases). Germline-derived CDR1 and CDR2 are SEHNR and FQNEAQ (reference sequence). CDR3 length: 15 residues. The germline V and J ends were trimmed by 3 bases and 0 bases, with 9 bases remaining between them. The CDR3 is CASSLRGSSYNEQFF. CDR3 coding DNA: TGTGCCAGCAGCTTGAGGGGGAGCTCCTACAATGAGCAGTTCTTC.

The V gene is TRBV28, the J gene TRBJ2-7; D might be TRBD2 (5 bases). V lost 7 bases to trimming and J lost 4 bases, with 20 bases between them. The CDR3 is 15 amino acids. Looked up from germline, CDR1 is MDHEN and CDR2 is SYDVKM. The DNA of the CDR3 is TGTGCCAGCACCATGCCGGGCCTCAGGAGGTACGAGCAGTACTTC. Protein: CASTMPGLRRYEQYF.

For the CDR3, the DNA is TGTGCCAGCAGCCTGGAGGGGTCCTATAATTCACCCCTCCACTTT. Translation: CASSLEGSYNSPLHF. The genes are TRBV9 and TRBJ1-6; D may be TRBD1 (5 bases). The CDR3 runs 15 residues. Per the germline V gene, CDR1 is SGDLS and CDR2 is YYNGEE. Between the trimmed V and J ends, which lost 4 bases and 1 base, there was a span of 9 bases.

The CDR3 coding sequence is TGTGCCAGCAGCGCACGCCGAGCACAGGCGACCGGGGAGCTGTTTTTT. As protein: CASSARRAQATGELFF. The chain employs TRBV7-9 and TRBJ2-2; D is possibly TRBD1 (5 bases). The CDR3 runs to 16 residues. Germline values: CDR1 SEHNR, CDR2 FQNEAQ (reference sequence). Deletions cut 5 bases from V and 5 bases from J, with 18 bases between.

The J gene is TRBJ2-5, the V gene TRBV5-4, with 8 positions matching TRBD2. V lost 6 bases, J lost 6 bases, and 10 bases stayed unmatched. CDR3 length: 14 residues. Germline assignment: CDR1 SGHNT and CDR2 YYREEE (reference sequence). The CDR3 bases are TGTGCCAGCAACTCGGAGACGGGAGGGAAGACCCAGTACTTC. This sequence encodes CASNSETGGKTQYF.

The V and J genes are TRBV2 and TRBJ1-3; D remains ambiguous. V was clipped by 1 base and J by 7 bases, with 5 bases between them. Germline CDR1 SNHLY, CDR2 FYNNEI. The CDR3 extends over 12 amino acids. For the CDR3, the DNA is TGTGCCAGCAGTGAAGACGGGAACACCATATATTTT. Protein: CASSEDGNTIYF. Looking up the rest from reference TRBV2 and TRBJ1-3 gives the full variable domain: EPEVTQTPSHQVTQMGQEVILRCVPISNHLYFYWYRQILGQKVEFLVSFYNNEISEKSEIFDDQFSVERPDGSNFTLKIRSTKLEDSAMYFCASSEDGNTIYFGEGSWLTVV.